The 32 T cell receptor beta chains listed next were all sequenced from one sample in a study of CD8 T cells in Susac syndrome. Random hexamers primed reverse transcription of about 0.45 to 1 ug RNA. MiXCR, applied by TCRdb to the immunoSEQ multiplex PCR reads, yields one record per CDR3 protein. The table lists 100,000 to 150,000 distinct CDR3 sequences, approximately 93% of them singletons, with 0.093% in the top ten. The sample taken for sequencing was CD4+ T cells from PBMCs. The receptors come from a human donor with multiple sclerosis.

V gene TRBV7-2 combines with J gene TRBJ1-6; tentatively, D is TRBD1 (5 bases). V lost 1 base and J 10 bases, leaving 17 bases between the germline ends. This CDR3 spans 16 amino acids. CDR1 and CDR2 (germline): SGHTA, FQGNSA. The CDR3 loop is CASSLVGGIYSSPLHF. Here the CDR3 DNA reads TGTGCCAGCAGCTTAGTGGGGGGAATATATTCATCACCCCTCCACTTT.

CDR3 sequence: CASSLAKGTDTQYF. CDR3 nucleotide sequence: TGTGCCAGCAGCTTAGCTAAGGGGACGGATACGCAGTATTTT. V usage is TRBV7-2 and J usage is TRBJ2-3; D may be TRBD1 or TRBD2 (5 bases each). V was clipped by 0 bases and J by 6 bases, with 10 bases between them. Germline V gene lookup returns CDR1 SGHTA and CDR2 FQGNSA. CDR3 length: 14 amino acids.

The chain joins TRBV6-5 to TRBJ2-1; TRBD1 aligns across 7 bases. This CDR3 contains 14 residues. The V gene end was trimmed by 5 bases and the J gene end by 6 bases; junction bases not matched to a gene: 7. Germline assignment: CDR1 MNHEY and CDR2 SVGAGI. This CDR3 is CASSTRTGRNEQFF. For the CDR3, the DNA is TGTGCCAGCAGTACTCGGACAGGACGCAATGAGCAGTTCTTC.

The chain has TRBV7-2 and TRBJ1-5; D not certain. Germline V lookup: CDR1 SGHTA, CDR2 FQGNSA. The CDR3 length is 14 residues. V lost 3 bases and J 7 bases, leaving 13 bases between the germline ends. Written as DNA, the CDR3 is TGTGCCAGCAGCTTTCCTGGGAGAGACCAGCCCCAGCATTTT. This encodes CASSFPGRDQPQHF.

This clonotype was counted once. V and J are TRBV5-1 and TRBJ2-5; D is uncertain. The V and J ends lost 4 bases and 0 bases respectively, with 7 bases between them. The CDR3 runs 13 residues. Per germline, CDR1 SGHRS and CDR2 YFSETQ. CDR3 residues: CASSSRYQETQYF. In nucleotides, the CDR3 is TGCGCCAGCAGCAGTCGGTACCAAGAGACCCAGTACTTC.

The gene calls are TRBV5-1 and TRBJ1-6; TRBD1 aligns across 9 bases. The CDR3 is 15 residues long. Trimming removed 4 bases from V and 7 bases from J; junction bases left unmatched: 6. Per germline, CDR1 SGHRS and CDR2 YFSETQ. The CDR3 loop reads CASSTTGTGNSPLHF. CDR3 coding DNA: TGCGCCAGCAGCACTACCGGGACAGGGAATTCACCCCTCCACTTT.

This rearrangement joins TRBV12-3 or TRBV12-4 to TRBJ1-2; D uncertain. Trimming removed 5 bases from V and 5 bases from J, with 9 bases in between. The CDR3 consists of 12 residues. The CDR3 DNA is TGTGCCAGCAGTCCGGACGGGTATGGCTACACCTTC. This encodes CASSPDGYGYTF.

The chain uses TRBV19 and TRBJ1-6, with a weak D call TRBD1 (6 bases). The CDR3 has 16 amino acids. Trimming stripped 7 bases from V and 0 bases from J, with 13 bases between. Germline values: CDR1 LNHDA, CDR2 SQIVND (reference sequence). For the CDR3, the DNA is TGTGCCAGTAACCGGGGGCGGGGCTCCTATAATTCACCCCTCCACTTT. Translation gives CASNRGRGSYNSPLHF.

J is TRBJ2-3 and V is TRBV5-1; D remains unclear. Per germline, CDR1 SGHRS and CDR2 YFSETQ. Trimming took 2 bases from V and 0 from J, leaving 13 bases between them. The CDR3 is 16 amino acids. The CDR3 sequence: CASSFTGQTSTDTQYF. The CDR3 DNA is TGCGCCAGCAGCTTTACTGGGCAGACTAGCACAGATACGCAGTATTTT. Together with reference TRBV5-1 and TRBJ2-3, the CDR3 gives the full variable domain: KAGVTQTPRYLIKTRGQQVTLSCSPISGHRSVSWYQQTPGQGLQFLFEYFSETQRNKGNFPGRFSGRQFSNSRSEMNVSTLELGDSALYLCASSFTGQTSTDTQYFGPGTRLTVL.

The V gene is TRBV5-1, the J gene TRBJ1-6; D is possibly TRBD1 (6 bases). Germline assignment: CDR1 SGHRS and CDR2 YFSETQ. With 4 bases removed from V and 10 bases from J, the gap between germline ends came to 12 bases. This CDR3 comprises 13 residues. CDR3 coding DNA: TGCGCCAGCAGCGACAACAGGGAATCACCCCTCCACTTT. It yields the protein CASSDNRESPLHF.

This sequence joins TRBV7-2 and TRBJ2-2; D is undetermined. From germline, CDR1 is SGHTA and CDR2 FQGNSA. With 2 bases removed from V and 0 bases from J, the gap between germline ends came to 4 bases. CDR3 length: 14 amino acids. Here the CDR3 reads CASSLPPNTGELFF. As DNA, the CDR3 is TGTGCCAGCAGCTTACCCCCGAACACCGGGGAGCTGTTTTTT. Supplemented by reference TRBV7-2 and TRBJ2-2, the full variable domain reads GAGVSQSPSNKVTEKGKDVELRCDPISGHTALYWYRQSLGQGLEFLIYFQGNSAPDKSGLPSDRFSAERTGGSVSTLTIQRTQQEDSAVYLCASSLPPNTGELFFGEGSRLTVL.

This clonotype is a singleton in its sample. Germline is not matched at one junction end, which may reflect a read error. This chain links TRBV3-1 with TRBJ2-7; D is tentatively TRBD1 or TRBD2 (5 bases each). Germline CDR1 LGHDT, CDR2 YNNKEL (reference sequence). The CDR3 extends over 14 amino acids. CDR3 DNA: TGTGCCAGCACCCAAGAGGGGAATCTGTACGAGCAGTACTTC. Translated: CASTQEGNLYEQYF.

V usage is TRBV30 and J usage is TRBJ1-4; D is undetermined. The germline V gene has CDR1 GTSNPN and CDR2 SVGIG (reference sequence). This CDR3 is 14 amino acids long. The ends were cut back, 4 bases at V and 2 bases at J, with 11 bases in the middle. In nucleotides, the CDR3 is TGTGCCTGGAATCCGACAAGGACTAATGAAAAACTGTTTTTT. Translated, it gives CAWNPTRTNEKLFF.

The chain recombines TRBV6-1 with TRBJ1-1; D is unresolved. Per germline, CDR1 MNHNS and CDR2 SASEGT. V was clipped by 2 bases and J by 5 bases, with 12 bases between them. There are 14 residues in the CDR3. CDR3 coding DNA: TGTGCCAGCAGTGAATTGAGGACTGGAACTGAAGCTTTCTTT. Its translation: CASSELRTGTEAFF.

The chain recombines TRBV7-9 with TRBJ2-7; D uncertain. The CDR3 sequence is 15 residues long. Germline CDR1 SEHNR, CDR2 FQNEAQ (reference sequence). Trimming took off 7 bases at V and 0 bases at J, with 16 bases between the two ends. The CDR3 region has the DNA TGTGCCAGCACGAGACTCAGCGATAGCTCCTACGAGCAGTACTTC. It translates to CASTRLSDSSYEQYF. Combining the CDR3 with reference TRBV7-9 and TRBJ2-7 gives the whole variable domain DTGVSQNPRHKITKRGQNVTFRCDPISEHNRLYWYRQTLGQGPEFLTYFQNEAQLEKSRLLSDRFSAERPKGSFSTLEIQRTEQGDSAMYLCASTRLSDSSYEQYFGPGTRLTVT.

Written as DNA, the CDR3 is TGTGCCAGCAGCTTAAGGGCTAGCGGGGACACAGATACGCAGTATTTT. It encodes CASSLRASGDTDTQYF. This chain joins TRBV7-3 and TRBJ2-3; 9 positions agree with TRBD2. CDR1 and CDR2 from the germline V gene are SGHTA and FQGTGA. Losses at the gene ends were 1 base for V and 2 bases for J; bases not matched to a gene: 4. The CDR3 totals 16 residues.

The chain uses TRBV6-2 or TRBV6-3 and TRBJ1-6; D uncertain. The length of the CDR3 is 12 residues. V was cut by 4 bases and J by 10 bases, with 8 bases left in between. Germline V lookup: CDR1 MNHEY, CDR2 SVGEGT. CDR3 in DNA: TGTGCCAGCAGTTCCCCGGGATCACCCCTCCACTTT. Translated: CASSSPGSPLHF.

The V gene is TRBV6-5, the J gene TRBJ2-3; D is unclear. The V gene's germline CDR1 is MNHEY and CDR2 SVGAGI. The CDR3 extends over 14 amino acids. The germline V and J ends were trimmed by 2 bases and 3 bases, with 9 bases remaining between them. The CDR3 DNA sequence: TGTGCCAGCAGTTACCGGCGCTGGACAGATACGCAGTATTTT. Translated: CASSYRRWTDTQYF.

The chain employs TRBV15 and TRBJ1-1; D gene unclear. The V gene lost 5 bases and the J gene lost 0 bases, with 7 bases spanning the gap. The CDR3 consists of 13 residues. Germline assignment: CDR1 LNHNV and CDR2 YYDKDF (reference sequence). CDR3: CATSPNLNTEAFF. In DNA form, the CDR3 reads TGTGCCACCAGCCCCAACCTGAACACTGAAGCTTTCTTT.

This chain links TRBV20-1 with TRBJ1-1; a possible D gene is TRBD1 (5 bases). The V end lost 0 bases, the J end lost 5 bases, and 16 bases lay between the germline ends. From germline, CDR1 is DFQATT and CDR2 SNEGSKA (reference sequence). The CDR3 runs 15 residues. The CDR3 bases are TGCAGTGCTAGAGAACCGGGACCTCGGAGGACTGAAGCTTTCTTT. Translating gives CSAREPGPRRTEAFF.

The chain is built from TRBV28 and TRBJ2-4; D not resolved. Per germline, CDR1 MDHEN and CDR2 SYDVKM. Trimming stripped 8 bases from V and 0 bases from J, with 8 bases between. The CDR3 spans 13 residues. In DNA form, the CDR3 reads TGTGCCAGCCGGCTCCTAGCCAAAAACATTCAGTACTTC. Translation gives CASRLLAKNIQYF.

The genes are TRBV29-1 and TRBJ2-7; 7 bases fit TRBD2. This CDR3 has 14 residues. In germline, CDR1 is SQVTM, CDR2 ANQGSEA. With 4 bases clipped from V and 1 base from J, the junction kept 7 bases outside the gene matches. CDR3 nucleotide sequence: TGCAGCGTTGGACAGAGGGAGGGGTCCTACGAGCAGTACTTC. Translating it yields CSVGQREGSYEQYF.

This chain connects TRBV5-6 to TRBJ2-1, with D unclear. Germline lookup yields CDR1 SGHDT and CDR2 YYEEEE. V was shortened by 4 bases and J by 5 bases, with 10 bases between the two germline ends. The CDR3 sequence is 13 residues long. The CDR3 DNA reads as TGTGCCAGCAGCCCCACAGAGAACAATGAGCAGTTCTTC. Encoded protein: CASSPTENNEQFF.

This chain uses TRBV4-1 with TRBJ2-2, with TRBD1 as a possible D gene (6 bases). Trimming took off 4 bases at V and 9 bases at J, with 15 bases between the two ends. This CDR3 region has 14 residues. Germline CDR1 MGHRA, CDR2 YSYEKL. Here the CDR3 reads CASSREQGPRELFF. CDR3 DNA: TGCGCCAGCAGCCGCGAACAGGGCCCCAGGGAGCTGTTTTTT.

In this sample, this clonotype turned up once. The chain joins TRBV2 to TRBJ1-2; 10 bases fit TRBD1. The CDR3 length is 14 residues. Looked up from germline, CDR1 is SNHLY and CDR2 is FYNNEI. Trimming cost V 6 bases and J 8 bases; bases outside gene matches: 9. CDR3: CASREPGTGAGYTF. For the CDR3, the DNA is TGTGCCAGCAGGGAACCCGGGACAGGGGCCGGCTACACCTTC.

This clonotype occurred once. The chain uses TRBV19 and TRBJ1-1; no definite D call. Germline V gene sequence: CDR1 LNHDA, CDR2 SQIVND (reference sequence). Trimming took 8 bases from V and 2 from J, leaving 15 bases between them. This CDR3 comprises 14 residues. The chain's CDR3 is CASSRIYFNTEAFF. The CDR3 nucleotides read TGTGCCAGTTCGCGGATCTACTTTAACACTGAAGCTTTCTTT.

V is TRBV12-3 or TRBV12-4 and J is TRBJ2-1; D gene ambiguous. This CDR3 has 15 amino acids. The V and J ends lost 1 base and 1 base respectively, with 8 bases between them. CDR3 sequence: CASSLDSQSYNEQFF. The CDR3 region has the DNA TGTGCCAGCAGTTTAGACAGTCAATCCTACAATGAGCAGTTCTTC.

The rearrangement uses TRBV25-1 and TRBJ2-7; the match to TRBD1 covers 8 bases. This CDR3 comprises 16 residues. Germline values: CDR1 MGHDK, CDR2 SYGVNS. V dropped 3 bases and J dropped 5; count of bases not matched to a gene: 12. The CDR3 reads CASSDLFQGAPNEQYF. For the CDR3, the DNA is TGTGCCAGCAGTGATCTTTTCCAGGGGGCGCCGAACGAGCAGTACTTC.

The gene calls are TRBV6-5 and TRBJ1-2, with 7 bases identical to TRBD1. Germline V lookup: CDR1 MNHEY, CDR2 SVGAGI. The CDR3 spans 16 residues. Unmatched junction bases numbered 10, after V lost 4 bases and J lost 2 bases. The CDR3 DNA reads TGTGCCAGCAGTTTAGACAGGGAGACGGCCAACTATGGCTACACCTTC. Translated, it gives CASSLDRETANYGYTF.

The chain is built from TRBV5-6 and TRBJ1-4; D is unresolved. V was clipped by 3 bases and J by 7 bases, with 13 bases between them. The CDR3 runs to 14 residues. Germline V lookup: CDR1 SGHDT, CDR2 YYEEEE. As DNA, the CDR3 is TGTGCCAGCAGCTCAACGCAACAAGTTGAAAAACTGTTTTTT. Protein product: CASSSTQQVEKLFF.

V is TRBV20-1 and J is TRBJ2-7; a possible D gene is TRBD2 (5 bases). The CDR3 length is 16 residues. Deletions cut 1 base from V and 4 bases from J, with 20 bases between. Per germline, CDR1 DFQATT and CDR2 SNEGSKA (reference sequence). The CDR3 loop is CSARAAFSLAKYEQYF. DNA for the CDR3: TGCAGTGCTAGAGCTGCGTTCAGTCTAGCTAAATACGAGCAGTACTTC.

The gene calls are TRBV30 and TRBJ1-2, with a possible D match to TRBD1 (5 bases). Trimming shortened V by 2 bases and J by 3 bases, and 10 bases separated the two germline ends. Germline assignment: CDR1 GTSNPN and CDR2 SVGIG (reference sequence). This CDR3 contains 13 residues. The CDR3 reads CAWSRWGDYGYTF. CDR3 bases: TGTGCCTGGAGTAGGTGGGGGGACTATGGCTACACCTTC.